The rows below give T cell receptor beta chains drawn from one sample of a study of blood T cell repertoires in COVID-19. Here immunoSEQ multiplex PCR was the method, and the copy in TCRdb shows in-frame clones only, minus some. The sample has fewer than 450,000 clones, 91% seen once; the top ten hold about 3.5%. Sequencing input: peripheral blood. The receptor source for this set is a woman aged 18-29 years who had recovered from COVID-19. CDR3s include the opening cysteine and the closing phenylalanine or tryptophan. The D gene is left open where the match is weak. Rows may omit the clone size; those that give it use once, few, many or a size class.

J gene | V gene | D gene | clone size | CDR3 protein | CDR3 DNA
TRBJ1-6 | TRBV2 | NA | few | CASRPPGAISPLHF | TGTGCCAGCAGACCCCCCGGAGCGATTTCACCCCTCCACTTT
TRBJ2-2 | TRBV30 | NA | NA | CAWGRDTATGELFF | TGTGCCTGGGGCCGGGACACAGCAACCGGGGAGCTGTTTTTT
TRBJ1-2 | TRBV9 | NA | NA | CASSPGPGDGYTF | TGTGCCAGCAGCCCGGGACCGGGGGATGGCTACACCTTC
TRBJ2-1 | TRBV27 | TRBD2 | once | CASSLSLAGAGEQFF | TGTGCCAGCAGTTTAAGCCTAGCGGGAGCCGGTGAGCAGTTCTTC
TRBJ2-6 | TRBV5-4 | TRBD1 | NA | CASSPRQGFTSGANVLTF | TGTGCCAGCAGCCCCCGACAGGGGTTCACCTCTGGGGCCAACGTCCTGACTTTC
TRBJ2-2 | TRBV7-2 | NA | NA | CASSWYSGNTGELFF | TGTGCCAGCAGCTGGTATAGCGGGAACACCGGGGAGCTGTTTTTT
TRBJ1-2 | TRBV2 | TRBD1 | NA | CASSSRTGRYGYTF | TGTGCCAGCAGTTCCCGGACAGGAAGGTATGGCTACACCTTC
TRBJ2-1 | TRBV6-2/TRBV6-3 | TRBD2 | NA | CASSYSKRESSYNEQFF | TGTGCCAGCAGTTACTCGAAGCGGGAGAGCTCCTACAATGAGCAGTTCTTC
TRBJ1-1 | TRBV7-2 | NA | NA | CASSKAGGKTEAFF | TGTGCCAGCAGCAAGGCGGGCGGGAAGACTGAAGCTTTCTTT
TRBJ2-1 | TRBV13 | TRBD2 | NA | CASSRRLAGTQSDEQFF | TGTGCCAGCAGCCGGCGACTAGCGGGGACCCAGAGCGATGAGCAGTTCTTC
TRBJ1-3 | TRBV7-9 | NA | NA | CASSPESPGNTIYF | TGTGCCAGCAGCCCAGAATCCCCTGGAAACACCATATATTTT
TRBJ1-5 | TRBV6-2/TRBV6-3 | TRBD1 | NA | CASSYSNDREWGQPQHF | TGTGCCAGCAGTTACTCTAATGACAGGGAATGGGGTCAGCCCCAGCATTTT
TRBJ2-3 | TRBV6-5 | TRBD2 | few | CASSYSTSPDTQYF | TGTGCCAGCAGTTACTCGACTAGCCCAGATACGCAGTATTTT
TRBJ2-2 | TRBV15 | NA | NA | CATSRDAGYLPNTGELFF | TGTGCCACCAGCAGAGACGCGGGCTACCTGCCGAACACCGGGGAGCTGTTTTTT
TRBJ2-5 | TRBV5-4 | TRBD2 | NA | CASSWASGAQETQYF | TGTGCCAGCAGCTGGGCTAGCGGGGCGCAAGAGACCCAGTACTTC
TRBJ2-3 | TRBV24-1 | NA | NA | CATSDLGGNTDTQYF | TGTGCCACCAGTGATTTGGGCGGGAACACAGATACGCAGTATTTT
TRBJ2-5 | TRBV7-9 | TRBD2 | NA | CASSSTSGRALGETQYF | TGTGCCAGCAGCTCGACTAGCGGGAGGGCCCTGGGGGAGACCCAGTACTTC
TRBJ2-3 | TRBV9 | NA | NA | CASSVGQGSTDTQYF | TGTGCCAGCAGCGTAGGGCAGGGAAGCACAGATACGCAGTATTTT
TRBJ2-6 | TRBV6-2/TRBV6-3 | TRBD1 | NA | CASSASGQGASGANVLTF | TGTGCCAGCAGTGCGTCGGGACAGGGGGCATCTGGGGCCAACGTCCTGACTTTC
TRBJ2-1 | TRBV5-1 | NA | NA | CASSSSLGNNEQFF | TGCGCCAGCAGCTCTAGCCTGGGGAACAATGAGCAGTTCTTC
TRBJ1-2 | TRBV5-1 | NA | NA | CASSLFGDPYGYTF | TGCGCCAGCAGCTTGTTCGGGGATCCCTATGGCTACACCTTC
TRBJ2-3 | TRBV6-4 | NA | NA | CASSEGLNTDTQYF | TGTGCCAGCAGTGAGGGACTCAACACAGATACGCAGTATTTT
TRBJ2-5 | TRBV29-1 | NA | NA | CSVRSGPGETQYF | TGCAGCGTTAGGAGCGGACCGGGGGAGACCCAGTACTTC
TRBJ1-5 | TRBV7-9 | NA | NA | CASSYGGTGRYSNQPQHF | TGTGCCAGCAGCTACGGGGGGACGGGCCGATATAGCAATCAGCCCCAGCATTTT
TRBJ2-3 | TRBV7-2 | NA | NA | CASSRRVAWQEDTQYF | TGTGCCAGCAGCCGCCGGGTAGCGTGGCAGGAAGATACGCAGTATTTT
TRBJ2-1 | TRBV6-5 | NA | once | CASSYPGHRVNEQFF | TGTGCCAGCAGTTATCCCGGTCACAGGGTAAATGAGCAGTTCTTC
TRBJ2-2 | TRBV21-1 | NA | NA | CASSPGEAGHTGELFF | TGTGCCAGCTCACCAGGCGAAGCGGGACACACCGGGGAGCTGTTTTTT
TRBJ2-1 | TRBV5-1 | NA | NA | CASSGGSLSYNEQFF | TGCGCCAGCAGCGGGGGCTCCCTCTCCTACAATGAGCAGTTCTTC
TRBJ1-5 | TRBV11-2 | NA | NA | CASSFRGYSNQPQHF | TGTGCCAGCAGCTTCAGGGGTTATAGCAATCAGCCCCAGCATTTT
TRBJ2-1 | TRBV2 | TRBD2 | NA | CASSPGQREVLLGQFF | TGTGCCAGCAGTCCGGGCCAGCGGGAAGTTTTGTTAGGGCAGTTCTTC
TRBJ2-3 | TRBV29-1 | TRBD2 | NA | CSVDRLAGVFTDTQYF | TGCAGCGTTGATCGACTAGCGGGAGTCTTTACCGATACGCAGTATTTT
TRBJ1-2 | TRBV11-2 | NA | once | CASSDRDTYGYTF | TGTGCCAGCAGTGACCGGGACACCTATGGCTACACCTTC
TRBJ2-1 | TRBV25-1 | NA | NA | CASSESSSEANEQFF | TGTGCCAGCAGTGAATCCTCTAGCGAAGCCAATGAGCAGTTCTTC
TRBJ1-1 | TRBV7-2 | TRBD1 | NA | CASSFDRVNTEAFF | TGTGCCAGCAGCTTTGACAGGGTAAACACTGAAGCTTTCTTT
TRBJ1-5 | TRBV19 | NA | NA | CASSYDRFYSNQPQHF | TGTGCCAGTAGTTATGACAGATTCTACAGCAATCAGCCCCAGCATTTT
TRBJ2-5 | TRBV29-1 | TRBD1 | NA | CSVPPTGGDQETQYF | TGCAGCGTCCCTCCGACAGGGGGGGACCAAGAGACCCAGTACTTC
TRBJ1-1 | TRBV9 | NA | NA | CASSVGGAMNTEAFF | TGTGCCAGCAGCGTAGGTGGGGCGATGAACACTGAAGCTTTCTTT
TRBJ1-2 | TRBV28 | TRBD1 | NA | CASRSGQGIYGYTF | TGTGCCAGCAGATCGGGACAGGGCATCTATGGCTACACCTTC
TRBJ2-1 | TRBV27 | TRBD2 | NA | CASSPAGTSSYNEQFF | TGTGCCAGCAGTCCCGCCGGGACTAGCTCCTACAATGAGCAGTTCTTC
TRBJ1-2 | TRBV6-5 | NA | once | CASSFGQYYGYTF | TGTGCCAGCAGTTTTGGCCAGTACTATGGCTACACCTTC
TRBJ1-1 | TRBV6-5 | TRBD1 | NA | CASRMGQGNTEAFF | TGTGCCAGCAGGATGGGACAGGGGAACACTGAAGCTTTCTTT
TRBJ2-6 | TRBV6-2/TRBV6-3 | NA | NA | CASSARESGANVLTF | TGTGCCAGCAGTGCGAGGGAATCTGGGGCCAACGTCCTGACTTTC
TRBJ1-2 | TRBV6-2/TRBV6-3 | NA | NA | CASSYWGGAYGYTF | TGTGCCAGCAGTTACTGGGGAGGGGCCTATGGCTACACCTTC
TRBJ2-3 | TRBV11-2 | TRBD1 | NA | CASSLGQPSTDTQYF | TGTGCCAGCAGCTTGGGACAGCCTAGCACAGATACGCAGTATTTT
TRBJ1-6 | TRBV30 | TRBD1 | few | CAWSIDRASPLHF | TGTGCCTGGAGTATCGACAGGGCTTCACCCCTCCACTTT
TRBJ2-3 | TRBV7-9 | NA | NA | CASSTGSPTDTQYF | TGTGCCAGCAGCACAGGGTCTCCGACAGATACGCAGTATTTT
TRBJ1-2 | TRBV6-2/TRBV6-3 | NA | NA | CASSYSVRSGYTF | TGTGCCAGCAGTTACTCGGTCAGGTCGGGCTACACCTTC
TRBJ1-2 | TRBV7-9 | TRBD1 | NA | CASSPRDREWYGYTF | TGTGCCAGCAGCCCCCGGGACAGGGAGTGGTATGGCTACACCTTC
TRBJ1-1 | TRBV18 | NA | NA | CASSPGSSNTEAFF | TGTGCCAGCTCACCCGGGAGTTCGAACACTGAAGCTTTCTTT
TRBJ1-2 | TRBV5-1 | NA | NA | CASSSRTDPTGYGYTF | TGCGCCAGCAGTTCCCGGACAGATCCGACGGGGTATGGCTACACCTTC
TRBJ1-5 | TRBV6-6 | NA | NA | CASSYPPGERQPQHF | TGTGCCAGCAGTTACCCCCCGGGGGAGAGGCAGCCCCAGCATTTT
TRBJ1-5 | TRBV27 | TRBD1 | few | CASSPTGPSNQPQHF | TGTGCCAGCAGTCCGACAGGGCCCAGCAATCAGCCCCAGCATTTT